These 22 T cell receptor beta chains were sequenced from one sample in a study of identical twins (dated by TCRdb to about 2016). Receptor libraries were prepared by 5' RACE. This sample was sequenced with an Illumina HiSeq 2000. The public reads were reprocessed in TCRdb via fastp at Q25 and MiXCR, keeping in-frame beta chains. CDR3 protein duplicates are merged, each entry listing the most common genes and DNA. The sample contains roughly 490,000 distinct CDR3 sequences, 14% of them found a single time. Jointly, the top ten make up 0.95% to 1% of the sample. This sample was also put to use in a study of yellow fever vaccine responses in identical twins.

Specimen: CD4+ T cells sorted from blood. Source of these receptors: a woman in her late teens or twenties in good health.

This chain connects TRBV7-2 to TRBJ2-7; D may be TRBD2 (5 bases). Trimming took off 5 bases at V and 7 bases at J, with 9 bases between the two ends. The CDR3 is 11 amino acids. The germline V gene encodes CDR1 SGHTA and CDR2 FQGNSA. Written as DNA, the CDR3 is TGTGCCAGCAGCCTGTGGGAGGAGCAGTACTTC. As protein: CASSLWEEQYF.

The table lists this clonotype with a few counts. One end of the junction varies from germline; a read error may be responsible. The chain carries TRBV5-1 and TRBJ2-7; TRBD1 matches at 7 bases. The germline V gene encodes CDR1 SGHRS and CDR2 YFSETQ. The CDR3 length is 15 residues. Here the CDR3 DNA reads TGCGCCAGCAGTTTGGGGGCGGACAGGAGCCACGAGCAGTACTTC. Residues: CASSLGADRSHEQYF.

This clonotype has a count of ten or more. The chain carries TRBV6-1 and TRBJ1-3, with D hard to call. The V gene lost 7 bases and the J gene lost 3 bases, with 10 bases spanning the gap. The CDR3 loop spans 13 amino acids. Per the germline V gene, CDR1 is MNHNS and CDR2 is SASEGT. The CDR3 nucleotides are TGTGCCAGCATATCCTCAATTGGAAACACCATATATTTT. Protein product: CASISSIGNTIYF.

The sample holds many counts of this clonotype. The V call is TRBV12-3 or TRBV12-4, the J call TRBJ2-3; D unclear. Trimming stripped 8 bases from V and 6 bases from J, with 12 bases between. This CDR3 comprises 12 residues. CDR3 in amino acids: CASSPLSDTQYF. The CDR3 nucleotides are TGTGCCAGCTCGCCATTAAGTGATACGCAGTATTTT.

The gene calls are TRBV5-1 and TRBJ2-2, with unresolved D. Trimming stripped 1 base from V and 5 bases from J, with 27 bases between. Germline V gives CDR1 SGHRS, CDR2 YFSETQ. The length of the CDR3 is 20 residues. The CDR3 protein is CASSLRMIGEGHRGTGELFF. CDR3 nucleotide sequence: TGCGCCAGCAGCTTGAGAATGATCGGTGAAGGGCACCGTGGAACCGGGGAGCTGTTTTTT.

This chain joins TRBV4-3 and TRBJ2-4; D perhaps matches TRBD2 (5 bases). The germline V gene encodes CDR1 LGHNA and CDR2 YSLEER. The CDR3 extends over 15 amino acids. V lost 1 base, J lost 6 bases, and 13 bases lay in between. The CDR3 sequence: CASSQAGGSGNIQYF. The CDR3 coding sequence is TGCGCCAGCAGCCAAGCTGGTGGGAGTGGAAACATTCAGTACTTC.

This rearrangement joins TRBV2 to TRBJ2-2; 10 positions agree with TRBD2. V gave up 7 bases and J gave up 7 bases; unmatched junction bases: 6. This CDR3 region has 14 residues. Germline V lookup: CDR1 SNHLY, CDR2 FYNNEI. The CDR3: CASNLAGVGGELFF. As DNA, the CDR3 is TGTGCCAGCAACCTAGCGGGAGTCGGCGGGGAGCTGTTTTTT.

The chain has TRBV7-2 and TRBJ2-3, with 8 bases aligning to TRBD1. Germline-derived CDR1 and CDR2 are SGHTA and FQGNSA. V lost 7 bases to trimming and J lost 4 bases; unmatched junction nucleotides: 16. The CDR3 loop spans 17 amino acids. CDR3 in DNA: TGTGCCAGCACCACGATTCGGACAGGGATTGGCGCAGATACGCAGTATTTT. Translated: CASTTIRTGIGADTQYF.

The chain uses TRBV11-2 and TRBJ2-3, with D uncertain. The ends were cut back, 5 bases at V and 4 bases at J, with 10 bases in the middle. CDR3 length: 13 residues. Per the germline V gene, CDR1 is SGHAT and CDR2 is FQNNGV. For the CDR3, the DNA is TGTGCCAGCAGCGCCGGCGGTTCAGATACGCAGTATTTT. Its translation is CASSAGGSDTQYF.

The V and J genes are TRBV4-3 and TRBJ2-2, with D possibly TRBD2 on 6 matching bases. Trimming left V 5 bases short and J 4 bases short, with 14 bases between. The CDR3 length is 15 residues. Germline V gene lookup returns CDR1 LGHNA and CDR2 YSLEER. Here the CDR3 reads CASSMEGALTGELFF. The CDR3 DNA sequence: TGCGCCAGCAGCATGGAGGGAGCGCTCACCGGGGAGCTGTTTTTT.

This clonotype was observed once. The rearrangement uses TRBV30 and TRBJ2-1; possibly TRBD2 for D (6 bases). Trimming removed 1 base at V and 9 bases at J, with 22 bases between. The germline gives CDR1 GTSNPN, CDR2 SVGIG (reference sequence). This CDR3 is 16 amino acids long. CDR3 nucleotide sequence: TGTGCCTGGAGTGAAGGGGCCGCAGGGCCGCGGGGTGAGCAGTTCTTC. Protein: CAWSEGAAGPRGEQFF.

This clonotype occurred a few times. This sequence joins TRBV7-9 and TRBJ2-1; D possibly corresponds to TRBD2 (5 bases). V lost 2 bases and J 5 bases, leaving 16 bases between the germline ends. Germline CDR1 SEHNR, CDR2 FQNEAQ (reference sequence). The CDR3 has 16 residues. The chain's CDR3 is CASSLLDSPNHNEQFF. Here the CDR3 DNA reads TGTGCCAGCAGCTTATTGGACTCCCCCAACCACAATGAGCAGTTCTTC.

The CDR3 here is CASSEWERDTQYF. The CDR3, as DNA: TGTGCCAGCAGTGAGTGGGAGCGAGATACGCAGTATTTT. This chain joins TRBV6-1 and TRBJ2-3, with D tentatively TRBD2 (5 bases). Trimming took off 3 bases at V and 5 bases at J, with 9 bases between the two ends. From germline, CDR1 is MNHNS and CDR2 SASEGT. The CDR3 is 13 amino acids.

The CDR3 coding sequence is TGTGCCAGCAGCCCGCAACAGCTCACCGGGGAGCTGTTTTTT. Protein sequence: CASSPQQLTGELFF. This sequence joins TRBV7-2 and TRBJ2-2; unclear D gene. The CDR3 extends over 14 amino acids. V was cut by 5 bases and J by 4 bases, with 11 bases left in between. Germline CDR1 and CDR2: SGHTA and FQGNSA.

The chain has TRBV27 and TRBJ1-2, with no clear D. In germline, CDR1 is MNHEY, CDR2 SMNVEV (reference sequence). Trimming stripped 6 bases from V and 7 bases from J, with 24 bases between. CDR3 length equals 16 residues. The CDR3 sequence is CASSSPTMDRAGGYTF. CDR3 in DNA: TGTGCCAGCAGCTCCCCCACGATGGACCGCGCTGGTGGCTACACCTTC.

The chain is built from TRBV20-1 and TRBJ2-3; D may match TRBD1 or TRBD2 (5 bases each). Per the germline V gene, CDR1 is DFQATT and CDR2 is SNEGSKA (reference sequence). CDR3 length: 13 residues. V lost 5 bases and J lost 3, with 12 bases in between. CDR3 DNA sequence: TGCAGTGCTTTGATCGGGGCAACAGATACGCAGTATTTT. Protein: CSALIGATDTQYF.

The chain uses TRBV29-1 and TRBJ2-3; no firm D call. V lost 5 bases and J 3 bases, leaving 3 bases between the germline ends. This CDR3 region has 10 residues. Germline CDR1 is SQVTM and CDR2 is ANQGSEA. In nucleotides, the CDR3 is TGCAGCGTTCGGACAGATACGCAGTATTTT. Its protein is CSVRTDTQYF.

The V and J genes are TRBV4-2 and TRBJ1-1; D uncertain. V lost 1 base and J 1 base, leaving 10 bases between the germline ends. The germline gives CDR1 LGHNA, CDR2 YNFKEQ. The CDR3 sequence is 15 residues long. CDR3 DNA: TGTGCCAGCAGCCAAGGTGGGTTAAAGAACACTGAAGCTTTCTTT. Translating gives CASSQGGLKNTEAFF.

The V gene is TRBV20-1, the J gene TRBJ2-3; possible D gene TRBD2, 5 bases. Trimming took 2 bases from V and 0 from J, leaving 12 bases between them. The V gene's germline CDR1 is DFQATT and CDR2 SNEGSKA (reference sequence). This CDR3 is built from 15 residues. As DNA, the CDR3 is TGCAGTGCTAGACCAAGACTATCTAGCACAGATACGCAGTATTTT. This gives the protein CSARPRLSSTDTQYF.

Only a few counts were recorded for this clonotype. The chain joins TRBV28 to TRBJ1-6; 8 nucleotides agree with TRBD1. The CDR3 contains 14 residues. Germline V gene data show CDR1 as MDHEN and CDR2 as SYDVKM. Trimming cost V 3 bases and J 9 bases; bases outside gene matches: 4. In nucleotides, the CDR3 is TGTGCCAGCAGTTTCAGGGGGCGGCTTTCACCCCTCCACTTT. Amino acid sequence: CASSFRGRLSPLHF.

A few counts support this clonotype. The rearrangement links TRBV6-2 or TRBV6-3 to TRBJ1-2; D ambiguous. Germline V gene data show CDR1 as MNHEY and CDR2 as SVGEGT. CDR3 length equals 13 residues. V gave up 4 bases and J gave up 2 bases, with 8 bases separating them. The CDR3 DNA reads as TGTGCCAGCAGTTCGGCAGGAAACTATGGCTACACCTTC. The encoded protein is CASSSAGNYGYTF.

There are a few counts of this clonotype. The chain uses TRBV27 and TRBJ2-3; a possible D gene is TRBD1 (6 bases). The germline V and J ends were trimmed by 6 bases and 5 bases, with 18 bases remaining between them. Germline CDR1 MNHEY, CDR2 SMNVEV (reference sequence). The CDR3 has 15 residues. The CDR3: CASRRTARRIDTQYF. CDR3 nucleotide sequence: TGTGCCAGCAGAAGGACAGCCCGACGGATAGATACGCAGTATTTT.